This TCR beta chain was captured by sequencing in a study of blood T cell repertoires in COVID-19. V was cut by 1 base and J by 6 bases, with 9 bases left in between. CDR1 is SNHLY and CDR2 is FYNNEI in the germline V gene. CDR3 length: 13 amino acids. TCRdb's copy holds only in-frame clones and misses some; the assay was immunoSEQ multiplex PCR. The data contain approximately 300,000 clones, 83% of them singletons. Sequenced sample: peripheral blood. The receptor's source is a woman between 45 and 60 years old with acute or convalescent COVID-19. V is TRBV2 and J is TRBJ1-1; the D gene is possibly TRBD1 (5 bases). The CDR3 DNA reads TGTGCCAGCAGTGAAGAAGAGACAGCTGAAGCTTTCTTT. It translates to CASSEEETAEAFF.